This entry is about one T cell receptor (beta chain). It lacks a known antigen. There are no base qualities to consult, and no much larger clone falls within one base. This sample was included in a study of T cells in Graves' hyperthyroidism and ophthalmopathy (dated by TCRdb to about 2019). For the wider study: Peripheral blood was sampled at the time of initial diagnosis, prior to any treatment. To identify distinguishing TCR V-J signatures, a discovery cohort of 100 or so patients was used, comprising 43 with Graves' ophthalmopathy and approximately 58 with stable Graves' hyperthyroidism. An independent validation cohort of 18 to 20 hyperthyroidism patients and approximately 15 patients who later progressed to ophthalmopathy tested prospective prediction of ophthalmopathy. For training and testing, the 100 or so patients in the discovery cohort were randomly divided in a 7:3 ratio. The study also compared thyroid tissue and blood T-cell repertoires from 5 to 7 Graves' hyperthyroidism patients. After sampling, hyperthyroidism patients received methimazole starting at 30 mg daily, and ophthalmopathy patients received high-dose intravenous methylprednisolone. The paper describes TCR Vbeta CDR3 sequencing of 140 or so peripheral blood samples, made up of 43 ophthalmopathy patients, approximately 76 hyperthyroidism patients and 17 progressor patients. Study-level results and caveats: Most expanded thyroid clonotypes (frequency above 0.001) were also detected in blood, a finding suggesting that blood repertoires may reflect thyroid immune responses. During validation, the model predicted progression to ophthalmopathy a median of approximately six months ahead of onset, with more than 60% sensitivity and roughly 75% specificity. No statistical method was used to fix the sample size in advance, and group allocation was not hidden from the investigators. A model built on a 13 V-J signature distinguished ophthalmopathy from stable hyperthyroidism, reaching over 85% sensitivity and 81.08% specificity in cross-validation and 80%/75% in testing.

The CDR3 numbers 15 residues from cysteine through phenylalanine. The kept DNA is CDR3 alone, 45 bases in frame from the first base. The junction shows trimming of 4 bases on V and 4 bases on J, plus 17 bases between the germline ends. A patient counted as having stable Graves' hyperthyroidism if no progression to ophthalmopathy occurred over 18 months of follow-up. Hyperthyroidism patients were newly diagnosed, with disease duration under 2 months, and aged 18 to 65 years. Any patient with an uncontrolled infection, another autoimmune disease, pregnancy or lactation was excluded. Diagnoses were based on clinical symptoms, serum thyroxine and TRAb, thyroid ultrasound and orbital computed tomography. PBMCs were isolated from 7.5 to 10 ml of fresh peripheral blood by Ficoll-Paque density gradient centrifugation. Trizol reagent was used to extract total RNA, and RNA quality was then checked on an Agilent 2100 Bioanalyzer.

The TCR beta CDR3 regions were amplified from the RNA transcripts. A first-round RT-PCR of the TCR CDR3 used the HTBI primer set with the Qiagen OneStep RT-PCR kit. A second multiplex PCR round built the libraries, followed by size selection and purification. Libraries were sequenced paired-end with 100 bp reads on an Illumina HiSeq2000. The paper's data handling went like this. SOAPnuke was used to process the raw data, removing reads that contained adapters or uncalled bases, had a mean Phred below 15, or lacked an exact match to the constant primer or identifier. High-quality paired reads were merged using COPE v1.2.5, and each unique nucleotide sequence was defined as a clonotype. Clonotypes were aligned to IMGT TRBV, TRBD and TRBJ reference segments using MiTCR v1.1. Analysis was restricted to V-J combinations with a frequency above 0.0001, which covered 98% to 99.2% of repertoires. The TCS score was defined as F50 (clonal expansion) divided by E x V (chaos), with BLOSUM62-based TCRdist calculated between CDR3 peptides within each V-J. Welch's t-statistics and random forest reduced fewer than 550 V-J features to fewer than 15, which were used in a naive Bayes classifier (R e1071). TCRdb reprocessed the public reads (quality trimming at Q25 with fastp, clone calling with MiXCR) and kept in-frame beta chains. Rows are combined by CDR3 protein, so each entry shows the most common genes and DNA. These V and J calls rely on TCRdb rather than the paper's analysis. The sample data list around 500,000 distinct CDR3 sequences, and under 15% of these were observed just once. The ten largest clones represent 15% to 20% of the sample.

The sample was blood. This TCR came from a young woman with Graves' hyperthyroidism. In this chain, TRBV12-3 or TRBV12-4 is recombined with TRBJ2-7, with a tentative D call of TRBD1 or TRBD2, each matching 5 bases. The CDR3 corresponds to CASSSAGGRAYEQYF. The DNA sequence follows: TGTGCCAGCAGTTCAGCTGGGGGACGGGCTTACGAGCAGTACTTC.